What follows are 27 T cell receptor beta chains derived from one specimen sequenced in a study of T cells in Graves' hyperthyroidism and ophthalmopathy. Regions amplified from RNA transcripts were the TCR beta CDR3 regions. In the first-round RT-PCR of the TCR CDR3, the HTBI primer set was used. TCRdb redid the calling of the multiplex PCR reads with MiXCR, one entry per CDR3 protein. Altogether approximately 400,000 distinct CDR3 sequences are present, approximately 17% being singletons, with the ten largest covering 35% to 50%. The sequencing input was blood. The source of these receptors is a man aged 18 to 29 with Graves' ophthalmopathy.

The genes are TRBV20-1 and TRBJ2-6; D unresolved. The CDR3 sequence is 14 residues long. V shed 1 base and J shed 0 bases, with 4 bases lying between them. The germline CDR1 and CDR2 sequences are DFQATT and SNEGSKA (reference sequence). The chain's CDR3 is CSARVYSGANVLTF. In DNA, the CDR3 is TGCAGTGCTAGAGTATACTCTGGGGCCAACGTCCTGACTTTC.

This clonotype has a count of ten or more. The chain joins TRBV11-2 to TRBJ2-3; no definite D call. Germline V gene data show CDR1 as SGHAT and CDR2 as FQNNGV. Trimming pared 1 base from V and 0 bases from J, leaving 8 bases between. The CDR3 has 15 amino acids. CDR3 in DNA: TGTGCCAGCAGCTTAGGGCAGACTAGCACAGATACGCAGTATTTT. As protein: CASSLGQTSTDTQYF.

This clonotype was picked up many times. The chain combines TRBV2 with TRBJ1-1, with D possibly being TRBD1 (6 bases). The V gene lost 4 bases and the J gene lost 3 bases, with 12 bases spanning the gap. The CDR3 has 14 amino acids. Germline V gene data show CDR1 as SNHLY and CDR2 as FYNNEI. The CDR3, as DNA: TGTGCCAGCAGTGGGGGGGGCTCGGACACTGAAGCTTTCTTT. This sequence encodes CASSGGGSDTEAFF.

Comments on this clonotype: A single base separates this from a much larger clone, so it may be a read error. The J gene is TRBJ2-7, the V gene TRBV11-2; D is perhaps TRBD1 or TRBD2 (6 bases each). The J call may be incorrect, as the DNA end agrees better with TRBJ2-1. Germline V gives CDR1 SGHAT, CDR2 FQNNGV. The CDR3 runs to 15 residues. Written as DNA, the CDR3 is TGTGCCAGCAGCTTCTACAGGGAGGCCTCCTACGAGCAGTTCTTC. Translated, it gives CASSFYREASYEQFF.

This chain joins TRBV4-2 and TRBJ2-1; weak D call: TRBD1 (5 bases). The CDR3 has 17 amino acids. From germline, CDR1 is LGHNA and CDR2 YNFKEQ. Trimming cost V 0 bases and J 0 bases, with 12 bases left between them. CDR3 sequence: CASSQDPGPSSYNEQFF. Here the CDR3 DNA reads TGTGCCAGCAGCCAAGATCCAGGGCCGAGCTCCTACAATGAGCAGTTCTTC.

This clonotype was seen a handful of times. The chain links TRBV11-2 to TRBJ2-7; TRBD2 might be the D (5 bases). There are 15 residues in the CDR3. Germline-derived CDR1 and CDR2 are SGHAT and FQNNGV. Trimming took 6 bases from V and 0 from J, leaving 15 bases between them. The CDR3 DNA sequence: TGTGCCAGCAGTCGTGTGGGAGCTGGCTCCTACGAGCAGTACTTC. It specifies CASSRVGAGSYEQYF.

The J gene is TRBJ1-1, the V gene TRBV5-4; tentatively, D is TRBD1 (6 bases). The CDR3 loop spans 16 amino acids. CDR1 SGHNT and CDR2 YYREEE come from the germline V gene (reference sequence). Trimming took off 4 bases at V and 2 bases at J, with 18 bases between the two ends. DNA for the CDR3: TGTGCCAGCAGCCCGGGACGGGGGCTCCTAAACACTGAAGCTTTCTTT. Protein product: CASSPGRGLLNTEAFF.

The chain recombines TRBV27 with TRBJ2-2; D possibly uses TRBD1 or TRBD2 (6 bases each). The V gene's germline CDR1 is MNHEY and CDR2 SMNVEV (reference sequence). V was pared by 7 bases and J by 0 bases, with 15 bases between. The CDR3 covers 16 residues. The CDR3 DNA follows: TGTGCCAGCAAGTCGGGGGCGACACCGAACACCGGGGAGCTGTTTTTT. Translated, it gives CASKSGATPNTGELFF.

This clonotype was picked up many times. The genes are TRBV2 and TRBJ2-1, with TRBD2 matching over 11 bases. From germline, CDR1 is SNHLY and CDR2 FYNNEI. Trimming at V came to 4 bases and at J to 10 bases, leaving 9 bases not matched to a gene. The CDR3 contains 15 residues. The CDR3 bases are TGTGCCAGCAGTGTTACTAGCGGGGGCCTCGGGGAGCAGTTCTTC. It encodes CASSVTSGGLGEQFF.

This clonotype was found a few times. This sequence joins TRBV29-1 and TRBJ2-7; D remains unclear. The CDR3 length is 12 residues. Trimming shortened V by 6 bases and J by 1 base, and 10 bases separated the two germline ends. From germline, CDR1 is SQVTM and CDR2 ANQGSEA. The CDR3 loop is CSVGAHSYEQYF. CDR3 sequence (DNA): TGCAGCGTCGGCGCACATTCCTACGAGCAGTACTTC.

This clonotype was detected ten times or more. CDR3 in amino acids: CASSLMIWRLNEKLFF. In DNA form, the CDR3 reads TGTGCCAGCAGCTTAATGATATGGCGTTTAAATGAAAAACTGTTTTTT. The V and J genes are TRBV7-8 and TRBJ1-4; D unresolved. This CDR3 spans 16 amino acids. Trimming shortened V by 2 bases and J by 5 bases, and 15 bases separated the two germline ends. CDR1 SGHVS and CDR2 FQNEAQ come from the germline V gene.

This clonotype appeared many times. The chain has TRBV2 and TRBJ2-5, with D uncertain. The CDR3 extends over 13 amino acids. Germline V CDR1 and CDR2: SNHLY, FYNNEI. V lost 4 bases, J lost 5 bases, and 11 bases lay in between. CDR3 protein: CASSVVVQETQYF. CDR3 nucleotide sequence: TGTGCCAGCAGTGTGGTGGTTCAGGAGACCCAGTACTTC. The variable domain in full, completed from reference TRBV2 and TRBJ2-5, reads EPEVTQTPSHQVTQMGQEVILRCVPISNHLYFYWYRQILGQKVEFLVSFYNNEISEKSEIFDDQFSVERPDGSNFTLKIRSTKLEDSAMYFCASSVVVQETQYFGPGTRLLVL.

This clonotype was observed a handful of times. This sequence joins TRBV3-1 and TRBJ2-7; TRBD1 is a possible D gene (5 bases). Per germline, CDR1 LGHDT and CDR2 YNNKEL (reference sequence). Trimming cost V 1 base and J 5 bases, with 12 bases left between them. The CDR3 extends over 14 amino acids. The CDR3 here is CASSQGTFAHEQYF. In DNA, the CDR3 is TGTGCCAGCAGCCAAGGGACATTCGCCCACGAGCAGTACTTC.

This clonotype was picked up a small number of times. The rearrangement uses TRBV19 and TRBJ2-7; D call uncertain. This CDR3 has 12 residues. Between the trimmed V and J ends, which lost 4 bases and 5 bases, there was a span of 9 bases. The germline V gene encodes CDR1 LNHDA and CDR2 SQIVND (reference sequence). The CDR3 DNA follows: TGTGCCAGTAGTACTTACATGAACGAGCAGTACTTC. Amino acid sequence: CASSTYMNEQYF.

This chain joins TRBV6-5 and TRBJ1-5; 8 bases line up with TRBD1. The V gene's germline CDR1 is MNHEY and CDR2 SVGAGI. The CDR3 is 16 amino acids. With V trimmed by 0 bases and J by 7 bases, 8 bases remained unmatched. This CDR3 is CASSYSWTGRQQPQHF. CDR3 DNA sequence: TGTGCCAGCAGTTACTCTTGGACAGGGCGCCAACAGCCCCAGCATTTT.

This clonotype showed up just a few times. Here the CDR3 reads CATGRDSLNNEQFF. The DNA for the CDR3 is TGCGCCACGGGACGAGATTCTTTGAACAATGAGCAGTTCTTC. The gene calls are TRBV5-1 and TRBJ2-1, with D perhaps assigned TRBD1 or TRBD2 (5 bases each). Germline loops: CDR1 SGHRS, CDR2 YFSETQ. This CDR3 contains 14 residues. The germline V and J ends were trimmed by 9 bases and 5 bases, with 18 bases remaining between them.

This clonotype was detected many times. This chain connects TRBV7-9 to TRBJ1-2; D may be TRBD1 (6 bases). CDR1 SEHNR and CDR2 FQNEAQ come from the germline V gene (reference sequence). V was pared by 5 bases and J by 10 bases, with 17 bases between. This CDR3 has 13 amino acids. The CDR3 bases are TGTGCCAGCAGCCCTACTACAGGGAAGGACTACACCTTC. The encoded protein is CASSPTTGKDYTF.

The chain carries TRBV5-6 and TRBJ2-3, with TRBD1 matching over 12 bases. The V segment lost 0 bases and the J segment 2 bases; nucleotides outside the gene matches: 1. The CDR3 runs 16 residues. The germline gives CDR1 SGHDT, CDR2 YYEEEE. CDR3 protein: CASSLEGQGATDTQYF. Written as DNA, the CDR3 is TGTGCCAGCAGCTTGGAGGGACAGGGGGCCACAGATACGCAGTATTTT.

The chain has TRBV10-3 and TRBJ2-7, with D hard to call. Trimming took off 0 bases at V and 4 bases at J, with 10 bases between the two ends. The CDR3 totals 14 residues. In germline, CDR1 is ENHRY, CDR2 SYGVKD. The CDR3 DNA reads TGTGCCATCAGTGAGTCCGGTACCTCTTACGAGCAGTACTTC. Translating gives CAISESGTSYEQYF.

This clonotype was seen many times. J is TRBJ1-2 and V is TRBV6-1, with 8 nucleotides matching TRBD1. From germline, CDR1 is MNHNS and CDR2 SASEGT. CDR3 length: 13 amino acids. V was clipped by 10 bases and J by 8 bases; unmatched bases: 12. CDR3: CATCPDRGRGYTF. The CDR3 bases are TGTGCCACCTGCCCTGACAGGGGACGAGGCTACACCTTC.

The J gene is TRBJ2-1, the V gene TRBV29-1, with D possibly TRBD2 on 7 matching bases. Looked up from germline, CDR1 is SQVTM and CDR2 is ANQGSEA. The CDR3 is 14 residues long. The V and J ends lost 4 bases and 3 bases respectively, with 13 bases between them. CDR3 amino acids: CSVAGGGLYNEQFF. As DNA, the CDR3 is TGCAGCGTTGCGGGCGGGGGCCTCTACAATGAGCAGTTCTTC.

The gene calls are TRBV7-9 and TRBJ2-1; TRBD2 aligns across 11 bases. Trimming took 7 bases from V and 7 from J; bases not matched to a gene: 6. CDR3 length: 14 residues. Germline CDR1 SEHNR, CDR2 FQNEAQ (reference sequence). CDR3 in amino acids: CASKSSGGSNEQFF. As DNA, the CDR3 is TGTGCCAGCAAGTCTAGCGGGGGGTCGAATGAGCAGTTCTTC. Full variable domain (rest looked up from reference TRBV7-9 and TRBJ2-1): DTGVSQNPRHKITKRGQNVTFRCDPISEHNRLYWYRQTLGQGPEFLTYFQNEAQLEKSRLLSDRFSAERPKGSFSTLEIQRTEQGDSAMYLCASKSSGGSNEQFFGPGTRLTVL.

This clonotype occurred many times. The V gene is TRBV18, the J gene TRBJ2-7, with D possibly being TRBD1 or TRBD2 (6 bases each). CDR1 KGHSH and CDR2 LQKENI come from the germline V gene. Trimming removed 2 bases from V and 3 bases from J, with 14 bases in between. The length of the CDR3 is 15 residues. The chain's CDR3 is CASSPEGGLYYEQYF. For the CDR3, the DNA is TGTGCCAGCTCACCAGAGGGGGGCCTATACTACGAGCAGTACTTC.

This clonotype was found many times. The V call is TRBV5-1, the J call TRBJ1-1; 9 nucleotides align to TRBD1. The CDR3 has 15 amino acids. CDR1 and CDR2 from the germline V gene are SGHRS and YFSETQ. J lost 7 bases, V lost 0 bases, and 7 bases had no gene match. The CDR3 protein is CASSLAGPDRGEAFF. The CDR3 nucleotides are TGCGCCAGCAGCTTGGCAGGCCCGGACAGGGGTGAAGCTTTCTTT.

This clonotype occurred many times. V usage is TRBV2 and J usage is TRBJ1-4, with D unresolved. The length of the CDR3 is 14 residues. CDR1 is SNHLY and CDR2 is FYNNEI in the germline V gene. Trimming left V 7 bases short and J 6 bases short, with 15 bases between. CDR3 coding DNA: TGTGCCAGCATCCAGGATGCGGCTGATGAAAAACTGTTTTTT. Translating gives CASIQDAADEKLFF. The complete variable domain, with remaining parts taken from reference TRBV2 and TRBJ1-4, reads EPEVTQTPSHQVTQMGQEVILRCVPISNHLYFYWYRQILGQKVEFLVSFYNNEISEKSEIFDDQFSVERPDGSNFTLKIRSTKLEDSAMYFCASIQDAADEKLFFGSGTQLSVL.

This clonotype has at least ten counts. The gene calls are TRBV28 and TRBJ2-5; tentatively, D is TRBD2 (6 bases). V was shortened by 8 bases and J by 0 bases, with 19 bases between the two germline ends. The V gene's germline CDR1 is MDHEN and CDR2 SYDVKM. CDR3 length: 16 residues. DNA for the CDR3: TGTGCCAGCTCCTCGGCACTAGCTCTGTACCAAGAGACCCAGTACTTC. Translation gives CASSSALALYQETQYF.

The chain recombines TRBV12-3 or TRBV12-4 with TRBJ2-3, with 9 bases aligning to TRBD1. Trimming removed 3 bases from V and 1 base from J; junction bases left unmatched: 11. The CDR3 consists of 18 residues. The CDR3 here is CASSFRGQGGGGTDTQYF. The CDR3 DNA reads TGTGCCAGCAGTTTTAGGGGACAGGGTGGAGGTGGCACAGATACGCAGTATTTT.